One sample yielded the 17 T cell receptor beta chains listed below, sequenced in a study of T cell responses to AZD1222 COVID-19 vaccine. The protocol was immunoSEQ multiplex PCR, while the TCRdb copy is restricted to in-frame clones and leaves out a portion. The table has some 92,000 clones, 91% seen once. The material sequenced was peripheral blood, taken on day 0 of AZD1222 vaccination. The receptors shown here come from an adult in good health.

V and J are TRBV2 and TRBJ1-3; 7 positions agree with TRBD1. V lost 7 bases to trimming and J lost 4 bases; unmatched junction nucleotides: 4. Germline V gives CDR1 SNHLY, CDR2 FYNNEI. This CDR3 spans 13 amino acids. The CDR3 is CASTEGQGNTIYF. The CDR3 DNA reads TGTGCCAGCACCGAGGGACAGGGAAACACCATATATTTT.

J is TRBJ2-5 and V is TRBV6-5; no definite D call. V was trimmed by 6 bases and J by 3 bases, leaving 11 bases between them. CDR1 is MNHEY, CDR2 SVGAGI, per germline. This CDR3 is built from 13 residues. The CDR3 here is CASSLQAEETQYF. The DNA of the CDR3 is TGTGCCAGCAGCCTCCAGGCTGAAGAGACCCAGTACTTC.

V usage is TRBV9 and J usage is TRBJ2-1, with TRBD2 as a possible D gene (5 bases). This CDR3 spans 15 amino acids. V shed 4 bases and J shed 5 bases, with 16 bases lying between them. Germline CDR1 reads SGDLS; CDR2 reads YYNGEE. CDR3 DNA: TGTGCCAGCAGCAATGGGAGACTCGGCCACAATGAGCAGTTCTTC. Amino acid sequence: CASSNGRLGHNEQFF.

The chain is built from TRBV30 and TRBJ2-7; a possible D gene is TRBD2 (7 bases). The V end was cut by 2 bases, the J end by 2 bases, with 16 bases between. Germline V lookup: CDR1 GTSNPN, CDR2 SVGIG (reference sequence). This CDR3 is 15 amino acids long. CDR3 DNA sequence: TGTGCCTGGAGTAAGTGGGGGCGGGAGCCCTACGAGCAGTACTTC. Translated, it gives CAWSKWGREPYEQYF.

The J gene is TRBJ2-7, the V gene TRBV27; possible D gene TRBD2, 5 bases. Germline V gives CDR1 MNHEY, CDR2 SMNVEV (reference sequence). This CDR3 region has 14 residues. V shed 8 bases and J shed 3 bases, with 17 bases lying between them. The CDR3 loop reads CASARRGEGYEQYF. In DNA, the CDR3 is TGTGCCAGCGCCCGACGGGGTGAAGGCTACGAGCAGTACTTC.

Comments on this clone: An end of the junction differs from the germline gene, which may be a read error. The V call is TRBV10-1, the J call TRBJ1-5; unclear D gene. The CDR3 contains 15 residues. In germline, CDR1 is WNHNN, CDR2 SYGVQD (reference sequence). This CDR3 reads CASSGGLLRKQPQHF. CDR3 nucleotides: TGCGCCAGCAGTGGCGGCCTACTTCGCAAACAGCCCCAGCATTTT.

The chain couples TRBV28 to TRBJ1-4, with D perhaps matching TRBD1 (6 bases). The CDR3 is made up of 15 amino acids. Trimming took off 9 bases at V and 8 bases at J, with 22 bases between the two ends. Germline V gene sequence: CDR1 MDHEN, CDR2 SYDVKM. This CDR3 reads CASRFTGRIGEKLFF. The CDR3 bases are TGTGCCAGTAGATTCACAGGGAGGATTGGGGAAAAACTGTTTTTT. Supplemented by reference TRBV28 and TRBJ1-4, the full variable domain reads DVKVTQSSRYLVKRTGEKVFLECVQDMDHENMFWYRQDPGLGLRLIYFSYDVKMKEKGDIPEGYSVSREKKERFSLILESASTNQTSMYLCASRFTGRIGEKLFFGSGTQLSVL.

This chain joins TRBV4-2 and TRBJ2-7; 9 nucleotides align to TRBD2. Germline CDR1 reads LGHNA; CDR2 reads YNFKEQ. This CDR3 has 16 residues. Unmatched junction bases numbered 7, after V lost 0 bases and J lost 4 bases. The CDR3 loop reads CASSQDRREGPYEQYF. The DNA of the CDR3 is TGTGCCAGCAGCCAAGATAGGCGGGAGGGCCCTTACGAGCAGTACTTC.

As for this clone: One junction end does not reproduce the germline sequence, and a read error may be involved. The chain employs TRBV9 and TRBJ1-2, with a possible D match to TRBD1 (5 bases). The germline V gene encodes CDR1 SGDLS and CDR2 YYNGEE. This CDR3 has 12 amino acids. The CDR3 DNA sequence: TGTGCCAGCAGCGTAGAGAGAGGGACTCCAAACTTC. Its protein product is CASSVERGTPNF.

The CDR3 DNA sequence: TGCGCCAGCAGCCAAGAGATTCTGGGGGCGGAACCCCTCCACTTT. This codes for CASSQEILGAEPLHF. The chain joins TRBV4-3 to TRBJ1-6; possibly TRBD1 for D (6 bases). Germline V gene lookup returns CDR1 LGHNA and CDR2 YSLEER. The V end lost 0 bases, the J end lost 12 bases, and 15 bases lay between the germline ends. The CDR3 is made up of 15 amino acids.

This clone was counted only a few times. The chain is built from TRBV6-5 and TRBJ1-5; 8 bases are a match to TRBD1. The CDR3 is 12 amino acids. J lost 7 bases, V lost 9 bases, and 5 bases had no gene match. Looked up from germline, CDR1 is MNHEY and CDR2 is SVGAGI. In DNA, the CDR3 is TGTGCCAGTGGACAGGGACGGCAGCCCCAGCATTTT. Protein sequence: CASGQGRQPQHF.

The rearrangement links TRBV6-5 to TRBJ2-7, with D unresolved. The CDR3 contains 12 residues. Germline CDR1 MNHEY, CDR2 SVGAGI. In nucleotides, the CDR3 is TGTGCGCTTCGAGACTGGTCCTACGAGCAGTACTTC. It specifies CALRDWSYEQYF.

V and J are TRBV14 and TRBJ1-2; 9 positions match TRBD1. With 4 bases clipped from V and 7 bases from J, the junction kept 10 bases outside the gene matches. The CDR3 consists of 15 residues. Looked up from germline, CDR1 is SGHDN and CDR2 is FVKESK. CDR3 sequence (DNA): TGTGCCAGCAGCCCCCAGCCACAGGGGGCAGGTGGCTACACCTTC. Amino acids: CASSPQPQGAGGYTF.

J is TRBJ2-3 and V is TRBV5-8; D is undetermined. Per the germline V gene, CDR1 is SGHTS and CDR2 is YDEGEE. There are 12 residues in the CDR3. V dropped 4 bases and J dropped 5 bases, with 8 bases sitting between them. The DNA of the CDR3 is TGTGCCAGCAGCCCCCTCATAGATACGCAGTATTTT. The encoded protein is CASSPLIDTQYF.

The rearrangement joins TRBV12-3 or TRBV12-4 to TRBJ2-2; D uncertain. CDR3 length: 13 amino acids. V lost 6 bases to trimming and J lost 1 base, with 6 bases between them. CDR3 protein: CASRDQNTGELFF. CDR3 DNA: TGTGCCAGCAGGGACCAGAACACCGGGGAGCTGTTTTTT.

The genes are TRBV5-1 and TRBJ1-4; D may be TRBD1 (5 bases). CDR3 size: 15 residues. Looked up from germline, CDR1 is SGHRS and CDR2 is YFSETQ. V shed 4 bases and J shed 5 bases, with 15 bases lying between them. The CDR3, as DNA: TGCGCCAGCAGCCTAGAGACCGGGGGGAATGAAAAACTGTTTTTT. This translates into CASSLETGGNEKLFF.

V gene TRBV7-6 combines with J gene TRBJ2-7; D ambiguous. V dropped 1 base and J dropped 5 bases, with 12 bases sitting between them. Per germline, CDR1 SGHVS and CDR2 FNYEAQ. The CDR3 runs to 14 residues. The CDR3 reads CASSLGLPSNEQYF. In DNA, the CDR3 is TGTGCCAGCAGCTTAGGACTCCCCTCGAACGAGCAGTACTTC. Full variable domain (outside the CDR3, taken from reference TRBV7-6 and TRBJ2-7): GAGVSQSPRYKVTKRGQDVALRCDPISGHVSLYWYRQALGQGPEFLTYFNYEAQQDKSGLPNDRFSAERPEGSISTLTIQRTEQRDSAMYRCASSLGLPSNEQYFGPGTRLTVT.